These 31 T cell receptor beta chains were sequenced from one sample in a study of T cell repertoires in cytomegalovirus infection. No antigen has been identified for these receptors. TCRdb independently ran MiXCR on the reads; one entry per CDR3 protein. The sample has around 540,000 distinct CDR3 sequences, 30% to 40% seen once. The sequencing here drew on cultured PBMCs, taken from culture after CMV antigen stimulation. Every receptor here comes from a human donor in good health (CMV status not recorded). Some clones in this sample may be carry-over from other donors' samples.

This clonotype turned up a few times. The chain is built from TRBV15 and TRBJ2-7, with 8 bases that match TRBD2. The V and J ends lost 0 bases and 3 bases, in that order; junction bases with no gene match: 13. Per germline, CDR1 LNHNV and CDR2 YYDKDF (reference sequence). The CDR3 is 18 residues long. CDR3: CATSRDRGLSGRSYEQYF. As DNA, the CDR3 is TGTGCCACCAGCAGAGATAGGGGTTTGAGCGGGAGAAGCTACGAGCAGTACTTC.

CDR3 in amino acids: CASRKNAGDEQFF. In nucleotides, the CDR3 is TGTGCCAGCAGAAAAAATGCGGGGGATGAGCAGTTCTTC. The genes are TRBV11-2 and TRBJ2-1; 7 bases are shared with TRBD2. The junction had 7 bases not matched to a gene; V was cut back by 6 bases and J by 8 bases. The CDR3 consists of 13 residues. Germline values: CDR1 SGHAT, CDR2 FQNNGV.

J is TRBJ1-2 and V is TRBV6-5, with 7 nucleotides matching TRBD1. The CDR3 has 13 amino acids. Germline-derived CDR1 and CDR2 are MNHEY and SVGAGI. Trimming removed 2 bases from V and 4 bases from J; junction bases left unmatched: 1. CDR3 region: CASSYGDSYGYTF. DNA of the CDR3: TGTGCCAGCAGTTACGGGGACAGCTATGGCTACACCTTC.

V gene TRBV7-6 combines with J gene TRBJ1-1, with D possibly being TRBD1 (5 bases). Germline V gene sequence: CDR1 SGHVS, CDR2 FNYEAQ. The CDR3 runs 18 residues. Trimming took 3 bases from V and 4 from J, leaving 24 bases between them. The CDR3 here is CASSLGLFTPGGTTEAFF. The CDR3 DNA is TGTGCCAGCAGCTTGGGTCTCTTTACCCCCGGAGGGACCACTGAAGCTTTCTTT.

This clonotype was seen only a few times. V gene TRBV7-2 combines with J gene TRBJ2-3; the D gene could be TRBD1 or TRBD2 (5 bases each). The CDR3 is 13 residues long. V was clipped by 5 bases and J by 8 bases, with 14 bases between them. The germline V gene encodes CDR1 SGHTA and CDR2 FQGNSA. CDR3 bases: TGTGCCAGCAGCCCCAGGGAGCAGGGTACGCAGTATTTT. This translates into CASSPREQGTQYF.

The sample holds a few counts of this clonotype. The V and J genes are TRBV7-2 and TRBJ2-7, with 8 bases fitting TRBD1. Germline V gives CDR1 SGHTA, CDR2 FQGNSA. The ends lost 5 bases at V and 2 bases at J; junction bases unmatched: 5. The CDR3 covers 14 residues. CDR3 DNA: TGTGCCAGCAGCGAAGGACAGGGACCCTACGAGCAGTACGTC. This codes for CASSEGQGPYEQYV.

The chain is built from TRBV6-2 or TRBV6-3 and TRBJ2-7, with 7 bases aligning to TRBD1. Germline CDR1 and CDR2: MNHEY and SVGEGT. The CDR3 has 14 amino acids. J was trimmed by 0 bases and V by 10 bases; bases with no gene match: 9. CDR3 in amino acids: CATQLDRASYEQYV. CDR3 bases: TGTGCCACCCAACTCGACAGGGCCTCCTACGAGCAGTACGTC.

The chain employs TRBV11-2 and TRBJ2-1, with 8 nucleotides matching TRBD2. The CDR3 is 16 residues long. CDR1 is SGHAT and CDR2 is FQNNGV in the germline V gene. V trimming: 3 bases; J trimming: 4 bases; junction bases outside the gene matches: 8. The CDR3 loop is CASSLKRELGYNEQFF. The DNA for the CDR3 is TGTGCCAGCAGCTTGAAGCGGGAGTTGGGATACAATGAGCAGTTCTTC.

This clonotype was found a few times. V and J are TRBV24-1 and TRBJ2-7; D perhaps matches TRBD1 (6 bases). V shed 5 bases and J shed 4 bases, with 8 bases lying between them. In germline, CDR1 is KGHDR, CDR2 SFDVKD. The length of the CDR3 is 12 residues. The CDR3 sequence: CATSAGEYEQYF. The CDR3 DNA follows: TGTGCCACCAGTGCAGGGGAGTACGAGCAGTACTTC.

The chain employs TRBV20-1 and TRBJ2-3, with TRBD1 matching over 9 bases. This CDR3 has 16 residues. The ends lost 1 base at V and 2 bases at J; junction bases unmatched: 7. CDR1 is DFQATT and CDR2 is SNEGSKA in the germline V gene (reference sequence). CDR3: CSARGGGTGHTDTQYF. CDR3 DNA sequence: TGCAGTGCTAGAGGGGGGGGGACAGGGCACACAGATACGCAGTATTTT.

The chain uses TRBV9 and TRBJ1-4; D gene ambiguous. CDR3 size: 16 residues. Germline CDR1 SGDLS, CDR2 YYNGEE. Deletions cut 0 bases from V and 3 bases from J, with 12 bases between. The CDR3: CASSVGNGIPNEKLFF. The CDR3 DNA reads TGTGCCAGCAGCGTAGGAAATGGGATCCCTAATGAAAAACTGTTTTTT.

CDR3 in amino acids: CASSWDGTGGKGMNTEAFF. The CDR3 DNA follows: TGTGCCAGCAGCTGGGACGGAACAGGGGGCAAGGGGATGAACACTGAAGCTTTCTTT. The chain links TRBV7-6 to TRBJ1-1; 9 bases align to TRBD1. CDR3 length: 19 residues. The ends lost 4 bases at V and 0 bases at J; junction bases unmatched: 15. Germline lookup yields CDR1 SGHVS and CDR2 FNYEAQ.

The sample holds many counts of this clonotype. This rearrangement joins TRBV7-2 to TRBJ2-3, with TRBD2 matching over 14 bases. The CDR3 runs 17 residues. Trimming removed 1 base from V and 4 bases from J; junction bases left unmatched: 4. Germline V gives CDR1 SGHTA, CDR2 FQGNSA. The CDR3 sequence is CASSLVGGLAGADTQYF. For the CDR3, the DNA is TGTGCCAGCAGCTTAGTCGGGGGACTAGCGGGAGCAGATACGCAGTATTTT. Drawing the rest from reference TRBV7-2 and TRBJ2-3, the complete variable domain is GAGVSQSPSNKVTEKGKDVELRCDPISGHTALYWYRQSLGQGLEFLIYFQGNSAPDKSGLPSDRFSAERTGGSVSTLTIQRTQQEDSAVYLCASSLVGGLAGADTQYFGPGTRLTVL.

The table lists this clonotype with a few counts. The chain carries TRBV20-1 and TRBJ2-1, with D possibly TRBD2 on 5 matching bases. Germline-derived CDR1 and CDR2 are DFQATT and SNEGSKA (reference sequence). V shed 1 base and J shed 4 bases, with 20 bases lying between them. This CDR3 is built from 17 residues. CDR3 DNA: TGCAGTGCTAGAGGTCCCGAAGCGGTTGTACGGTACAATGAGCAGTTCTTC. This sequence encodes CSARGPEAVVRYNEQFF.

This clonotype was observed a handful of times. Given a much more abundant clone one base away, this may be a read error. V is TRBV28 and J is TRBJ2-7; unclear D gene. There are 11 residues in the CDR3. CDR1 is MDHEN, CDR2 SYDVKM, per germline. Deletions cut 6 bases from V and 3 bases from J, with 6 bases between. The CDR3 region is CASRSNYEQYF. In DNA form, the CDR3 reads TGTGCCAGCAGATCAAACTACGAGCAGTACTTC.

The genes are TRBV19 and TRBJ2-4; perhaps TRBD2 as D (7 bases). Trimming removed 5 bases at V and 6 bases at J, with 14 bases between. CDR3 length equals 14 residues. From germline, CDR1 is LNHDA and CDR2 SQIVND (reference sequence). The CDR3 sequence: CASSRRGRGNIQYF. CDR3 DNA sequence: TGTGCCAGTAGTCGGCGGGGGCGCGGAAACATTCAGTACTTC.

A few counts support this clonotype. CDR3 bases: TGTGCCAGCAGCGGCAGACTAGCGGGAGGGGGGTACCAAGAGACCCAGTACTTC. Translated, it gives CASSGRLAGGGYQETQYF. This chain links TRBV7-8 with TRBJ2-5; 14 bases fit TRBD2. The CDR3 runs 18 residues. V shed 5 bases and J 0 bases; nucleotides not matched to a gene: 8. CDR1 and CDR2 (germline): SGHVS, FQNEAQ.

This clonotype has a count of ten or more. The chain is built from TRBV5-1 and TRBJ2-7; 9 nucleotides align to TRBD1. This CDR3 is built from 15 residues. Germline V gene sequence: CDR1 SGHRS, CDR2 YFSETQ. V trimming: 3 bases; J trimming: 6 bases; junction bases outside the gene matches: 10. CDR3 loop: CASSSQGQGGVEQYF. CDR3 bases: TGCGCCAGCAGCTCACAGGGACAGGGAGGTGTCGAGCAGTACTTC.

This clonotype was observed a handful of times. Compared with germline, one end of the junction differs, possibly owing to a read error. The J gene is TRBJ2-5, the V gene TRBV7-7; D assignment may be TRBD1 or TRBD2 (5 bases each). The CDR3 totals 14 residues. Germline V CDR1 and CDR2: SSHAT, FNYEAQ (reference sequence). The CDR3 DNA sequence: TGTGCTAGCAGCTTAACGGGGCGCCAAGAGACCCAGTACTTC. Translating it yields CASSLTGRQETQYF.

In its sample, this clonotype was seen a few times. The chain employs TRBV11-3 and TRBJ2-3; TRBD2 agrees at 7 bases. The germline V gene has CDR1 SGHNT and CDR2 YENEEA. This CDR3 comprises 15 residues. The V and J ends lost 5 bases and 1 base, in that order; junction bases with no gene match: 6. The CDR3 DNA reads as TGTGCCAGCAGCCCGGGAGGAGAGGGCACAGATACGCAGTATTTT. Translation gives CASSPGGEGTDTQYF.

The table lists this clonotype with a few counts. This chain links TRBV12-3 or TRBV12-4 with TRBJ1-2, with TRBD1 as a possible D gene (5 bases). The CDR3 is 12 residues long. V shed 3 bases and J shed 7 bases, with 9 bases lying between them. CDR3 loop: CASSFGDGGYTF. The CDR3 region has the DNA TGTGCCAGCAGTTTCGGGGACGGTGGCTACACCTTC.

This clonotype was seen more than once but under ten times. The CDR3 region has the DNA TGTGCCAGCAGCGCGTACAGGGTCGGGATGGGGGGAGCTTTCTTT. Its protein product is CASSAYRVGMGGAFF. This chain connects TRBV7-2 to TRBJ1-1; possibly TRBD1 for D (6 bases). From germline, CDR1 is SGHTA and CDR2 FQGNSA. Trimming left V 5 bases short and J 10 bases short, with 23 bases between. This CDR3 comprises 15 residues. Based on the CDR3 plus reference TRBV7-2 and TRBJ1-1, the full variable domain is GAGVSQSPSNKVTEKGKDVELRCDPISGHTALYWYRQSLGQGLEFLIYFQGNSAPDKSGLPSDRFSAERTGGSVSTLTIQRTQQEDSAVYLCASSAYRVGMGGAFFGQGTRLTVV.

This clonotype appeared a few times. V is TRBV6-5 and J is TRBJ2-3; 8 nucleotides align to TRBD1. The CDR3 length is 15 residues. The V gene's germline CDR1 is MNHEY and CDR2 SVGAGI. V dropped 0 bases and J dropped 6; count of bases not matched to a gene: 5. The CDR3 sequence: CASSYSGQGVDTQYF. DNA of the CDR3: TGTGCCAGCAGTTACTCAGGACAGGGTGTCGATACGCAGTATTTT.

The CDR3 DNA is TGTGCCACCAGTGGGGACAGTTGGAACACCGGGGAGCTGTTTTTT. Protein: CATSGDSWNTGELFF. V usage is TRBV24-1 and J usage is TRBJ2-2; 7 bases agree with TRBD1. Losses at the gene ends were 5 bases for V and 1 base for J; bases not matched to a gene: 3. The CDR3 totals 15 residues. Germline CDR1 is KGHDR and CDR2 is SFDVKD.

This clonotype was seen a handful of times. The V and J genes are TRBV12-3 or TRBV12-4 and TRBJ1-5; tentatively, D is TRBD1 (6 bases). There are 14 residues in the CDR3. The V end lost 5 bases, the J end lost 3 bases, and 11 bases lay between the germline ends. CDR3 region: CASSAGEPNQPQHF. CDR3 in DNA: TGTGCCAGCAGTGCAGGGGAACCCAATCAGCCCCAGCATTTT.

The rearrangement joins TRBV7-9 to TRBJ2-1; D possibly corresponds to TRBD1 (6 bases). The V end lost 9 bases, the J end lost 2 bases, and 8 bases lay between the germline ends. The CDR3 extends over 12 amino acids. CDR1 is SEHNR and CDR2 is FQNEAQ in the germline V gene (reference sequence). This chain's CDR3 is CARGGPYNEQFF. CDR3 DNA sequence: TGTGCCAGAGGGGGACCCTACAATGAGCAGTTCTTC. The variable domain in full, with the rest retrieved from reference TRBV7-9 and TRBJ2-1, is DTGVSQNPRHKITKRGQNVTFRCDPISEHNRLYWYRQTLGQGPEFLTYFQNEAQLEKSRLLSDRFSAERPKGSFSTLEIQRTEQGDSAMYLCARGGPYNEQFFGPGTRLTVL.

In this sample, this clonotype turned up a few times. The J gene is TRBJ1-6, the V gene TRBV20-1; 7 bases fit TRBD1. The CDR3 contains 13 residues. Germline assignment: CDR1 DFQATT and CDR2 SNEGSKA (reference sequence). With 5 bases clipped from V and 6 bases from J, the junction kept 4 bases outside the gene matches. The CDR3 bases are TGCAGTGCTGGGGACAGCTCTAATTCACCCCTCCACTTT. As protein: CSAGDSSNSPLHF.

The V and J genes are TRBV5-4 and TRBJ2-7; TRBD2 aligns across 8 bases. Per germline, CDR1 SGHNT and CDR2 YYREEE (reference sequence). The ends lost 3 bases at V and 3 bases at J; junction bases unmatched: 2. The CDR3 loop spans 13 amino acids. The CDR3 nucleotides read TGTGCCAGCAGCTCGGGACTAGTCTACGAGCAGTACTTC. It translates to CASSSGLVYEQYF.

This clonotype was observed at least ten times. The chain employs TRBV7-6 and TRBJ1-1; the D is unclear. Germline values: CDR1 SGHVS, CDR2 FNYEAQ. Trimming cost V 4 bases and J 0 bases, with 6 bases left between them. This CDR3 spans 13 amino acids. This chain's CDR3 is CASSSYMNTEAFF. For the CDR3, the DNA is TGTGCCAGCAGCTCCTACATGAACACTGAAGCTTTCTTT.

This clonotype is medium-sized. The V and J genes are TRBV7-2 and TRBJ1-3; 7 nucleotides agree with TRBD1. CDR1 and CDR2 from the germline V gene are SGHTA and FQGNSA. The CDR3 sequence is 15 residues long. Germline trimming cut 1 base from V and 4 bases from J; bases unmatched to any gene: 4. The CDR3 is CASSLGTGGGNTIYF. The DNA of the CDR3 is TGTGCCAGCAGCTTAGGGACAGGCGGCGGAAACACCATATATTTT. Together with reference TRBV7-2 and TRBJ1-3, the CDR3 gives the full variable domain: GAGVSQSPSNKVTEKGKDVELRCDPISGHTALYWYRQSLGQGLEFLIYFQGNSAPDKSGLPSDRFSAERTGGSVSTLTIQRTQQEDSAVYLCASSLGTGGGNTIYFGEGSWLTVV.

The J gene is TRBJ2-2, the V gene TRBV25-1; 12 nucleotides line up with TRBD2. CDR3 length: 16 residues. Trimming removed 4 bases from V and 5 bases from J; junction bases left unmatched: 5. The germline V gene encodes CDR1 MGHDK and CDR2 SYGVNS. CDR3 nucleotides: TGTGCCAGCAGTGCGTTGACTAGCGGGAGTACCGGGGAGCTGTTTTTT. This encodes CASSALTSGSTGELFF.